The 27 T cell receptor beta chains listed next were all sequenced from one sample in a study of human T cells and chemical hapten exposure. Time point noted: patch test 3, about 24 weeks after DPC sensitization. Noted treatment: therapeutic diphenylcyclopropenone sensitization with weekly scalp DPC. MiXCR, applied by TCRdb to the RACE reads, yields one record per CDR3 protein. The sample records about 190,000 distinct CDR3 sequences, 20% to 25% being singletons. The source material was whole blood, sampled in connection with sensitization to the hapten diphenylcyclopropenone (DPC). The receptor set was obtained from a woman aged 40 to 50 with alopecia areata. Some clones in this sample may be carry-over from other donors' samples.

This clonotype was seen a few times. The rearrangement links TRBV30 to TRBJ1-5; tentatively, D is TRBD1 (5 bases). The CDR3 spans 15 residues. Trimming cost V 0 bases and J 2 bases, with 11 bases left between them. The germline gives CDR1 GTSNPN, CDR2 SVGIG (reference sequence). DNA for the CDR3: TGTGCCTGGAGTGTACTAGGGACGGGCAATCAGCCCCAGCATTTT. It translates to CAWSVLGTGNQPQHF.

This clonotype showed up just a few times. The DNA of the CDR3 is TGTGCCAGCAGCTTAGGACCCGGGGAGCTGTTTTTT. Protein sequence: CASSLGPGELFF. The rearrangement joins TRBV7-3 to TRBJ2-2; D is ambiguous. In germline, CDR1 is SGHTA, CDR2 FQGTGA. This CDR3 has 12 amino acids. Trimming cost V 2 bases and J 6 bases, with 4 bases left between them. The full variable domain, its missing parts supplied by reference TRBV7-3 and TRBJ2-2, is GAGVSQTPSNKVTEKGKYVELRCDPISGHTALYWYRQSLGQGPEFLIYFQGTGAADDSGLPNDRFFAVRPEGSVSTLKIQRTERGDSAVYLCASSLGPGELFFGEGSRLTVL.

The J gene is TRBJ1-1, the V gene TRBV28; TRBD1 agrees at 8 bases. V shed 5 bases and J 5 bases; nucleotides not matched to a gene: 13. Germline V CDR1 and CDR2: MDHEN, SYDVKM. The CDR3 loop spans 16 amino acids. Written as DNA, the CDR3 is TGTGCCAGCAGTCGGGACAGGAGATGGGGGAAGACTGAAGCTTTCTTT. Translating gives CASSRDRRWGKTEAFF.

This clonotype was seen ten or more times. This sequence joins TRBV7-8 and TRBJ2-1; D possibly corresponds to TRBD2 (6 bases). This CDR3 has 13 amino acids. Germline assignment: CDR1 SGHVS and CDR2 FQNEAQ. V was pared by 1 base and J by 10 bases, with 11 bases between. CDR3: CASSLVWGGEQFF. CDR3 in DNA: TGTGCCAGCAGCTTAGTTTGGGGAGGCGAGCAGTTCTTC.

The J gene is TRBJ1-1, the V gene TRBV25-1, with a possible D match to TRBD1 (5 bases). Germline CDR1 is MGHDK and CDR2 is SYGVNS. The V and J ends lost 0 bases and 1 base respectively, with 12 bases between them. The CDR3 has 16 residues. The CDR3 is CASSEYGFGTNTEAFF. In DNA form, the CDR3 reads TGTGCCAGCAGTGAATACGGGTTCGGGACGAACACTGAAGCTTTCTTT. Full variable domain (rest looked up from reference TRBV25-1 and TRBJ1-1): EADIYQTPRYLVIGTGKKITLECSQTMGHDKMYWYQQDPGMELHLIHYSYGVNSTEKGDLSSESTVSRIRTEHFPLTLESARPSHTSQYLCASSEYGFGTNTEAFFGQGTRLTVV.

There are a few counts of this clonotype. The rearrangement uses TRBV6-2 or TRBV6-3 and TRBJ2-1, with 9 positions matching TRBD2. Germline CDR1 reads MNHEY; CDR2 reads SVGEGT. The V gene end was trimmed by 6 bases and the J gene end by 6 bases; junction bases not matched to a gene: 9. The CDR3 totals 15 residues. The CDR3 loop reads CASSLLAGTFNEQFF. The CDR3 region has the DNA TGTGCCAGCAGCCTACTAGCGGGCACCTTCAATGAGCAGTTCTTC.

J is TRBJ1-1 and V is TRBV7-2; D is possibly TRBD1 (5 bases). The V and J ends lost 5 bases and 10 bases respectively, with 17 bases between them. The CDR3 extends over 13 amino acids. The V gene's germline CDR1 is SGHTA and CDR2 FQGNSA. This CDR3 reads CASSPGGAGGAFF. In DNA form, the CDR3 reads TGTGCCAGCAGCCCAGGTGGGGCAGGAGGAGCTTTCTTT.

This clonotype came up a few times. This chain uses TRBV25-1 with TRBJ1-5; D uncertain. CDR3 length: 13 amino acids. V dropped 3 bases and J dropped 0 bases, with 3 bases sitting between them. The germline gives CDR1 MGHDK, CDR2 SYGVNS. In DNA, the CDR3 is TGTGCCAGCAGTGATTATAGCAATCAGCCCCAGCATTTT. Translating it yields CASSDYSNQPQHF.

Only a few counts were recorded for this clonotype. The V call is TRBV7-9, the J call TRBJ2-1; 11 positions agree with TRBD2. The ends lost 8 bases at V and 2 bases at J; junction bases unmatched: 2. Per the germline V gene, CDR1 is SEHNR and CDR2 is FQNEAQ (reference sequence). The CDR3 has 14 residues. The CDR3 sequence: CASLAGGTYNEQFF. Written as DNA, the CDR3 is TGTGCCAGCCTAGCGGGAGGCACCTACAATGAGCAGTTCTTC.

CDR3: CASSFRIAPTGGGGRGQYF. The CDR3 DNA is TGTGCCAGCAGTTTCAGAATCGCCCCCACGGGGGGCGGGGGCCGCGGGCAGTATTTT. The chain joins TRBV12-3 or TRBV12-4 to TRBJ2-3; a weak D match, TRBD2 (7 bases). This CDR3 is 19 amino acids long. Between the trimmed V and J ends, which lost 3 bases and 11 bases, there was a span of 33 bases.

This clonotype was detected only a few times. The chain employs TRBV5-5 and TRBJ1-1; unclear D gene. This CDR3 region has 13 residues. The V gene lost 0 bases and the J gene lost 4 bases, with 7 bases spanning the gap. Per the germline V gene, CDR1 is SGHKS and CDR2 is YYEKEE (reference sequence). The CDR3 bases are TGTGCCAGCAGCTTGGTTTTTGCCACTGAAGCTTTCTTT. This codes for CASSLVFATEAFF.

The J gene is TRBJ1-2, the V gene TRBV24-1; D unresolved. CDR3 length equals 13 residues. V lost 4 bases, J lost 7 bases, and 12 bases lay in between. Germline V gives CDR1 KGHDR, CDR2 SFDVKD. CDR3 protein: CATSDPPLRGYTF. For the CDR3, the DNA is TGTGCCACCAGTGACCCACCTTTACGTGGCTACACCTTC.

CDR3 bases: TGTGCCAGTGAAGGACAGGGAGCCTCCTACACCTTC. Its translation: CASEGQGASYTF. V is TRBV28 and J is TRBJ1-2, with 8 bases aligning to TRBD1. This CDR3 is 12 amino acids long. Trimming removed 9 bases from V and 10 bases from J; junction bases left unmatched: 10. Germline V lookup: CDR1 MDHEN, CDR2 SYDVKM.

This clonotype was observed a handful of times. The chain has TRBV7-2 and TRBJ2-3; no definite D call. Germline lookup yields CDR1 SGHTA and CDR2 FQGNSA. The CDR3 is 14 residues long. The V and J ends lost 7 bases and 2 bases respectively, with 13 bases between them. As DNA, the CDR3 is TGTGCCAGCAATGAATTCACCTACACAGATACGCAGTATTTT. As protein: CASNEFTYTDTQYF.

The chain recombines TRBV5-4 with TRBJ1-5; D is undetermined. CDR1 SGHNT and CDR2 YYREEE come from the germline V gene (reference sequence). This CDR3 region has 13 residues. The ends were cut back, 2 bases at V and 7 bases at J, with 10 bases in the middle. This CDR3 is CASSLAGRQPQHF. The CDR3 region has the DNA TGTGCCAGCAGCTTAGCGGGCAGGCAGCCCCAGCATTTT.

The chain couples TRBV7-2 to TRBJ2-7; 9 bases are a match to TRBD1. The CDR3 is made up of 15 amino acids. Unmatched junction bases numbered 9, after V lost 5 bases and J lost 4 bases. The germline CDR1 and CDR2 sequences are SGHTA and FQGNSA. This CDR3 is CASSEDTGGQYEQYF. CDR3 coding DNA: TGTGCCAGCAGCGAAGATACAGGGGGCCAGTACGAGCAGTACTTC. Using reference TRBV7-2 and TRBJ2-7 for the parts outside the CDR3, the full variable domain is GAGVSQSPSNKVTEKGKDVELRCDPISGHTALYWYRQSLGQGLEFLIYFQGNSAPDKSGLPSDRFSAERTGGSVSTLTIQRTQQEDSAVYLCASSEDTGGQYEQYFGPGTRLTVT.

CDR3 loop: CASSLALDTDTQYF. The CDR3 region has the DNA TGTGCCAGCAGCTTAGCGCTAGACACAGATACGCAGTATTTT. The chain carries TRBV7-9 and TRBJ2-3, with D hard to call. With 0 bases removed from V and 2 bases from J, the gap between germline ends came to 6 bases. The CDR3 length is 14 residues. Germline V gene sequence: CDR1 SEHNR, CDR2 FQNEAQ (reference sequence).

As regards this clonotype: This could be a read error, since a much larger clone is one nucleotide away. The final CDR3 position lacks the conserved phenylalanine or tryptophan, pointing to a likely read error. The rearrangement joins TRBV5-5 to TRBJ2-7; 7 bases map to TRBD1. The trim removed 4 bases at V and 5 bases at J, leaving 12 bases unmatched. Germline-derived CDR1 and CDR2 are SGHKS and YYEKEE (reference sequence). The CDR3 consists of 15 residues. The CDR3: CASSPPTGTFDEQYS. Written as DNA, the CDR3 is TGTGCCAGCAGCCCCCCGACAGGGACCTTCGACGAGCAGTACTCC.

This clonotype was detected only a few times. The rearrangement links TRBV7-2 to TRBJ2-3, with D perhaps matching TRBD2 (6 bases). Trimming pared 1 base from V and 0 bases from J, leaving 8 bases between. Germline V gene sequence: CDR1 SGHTA, CDR2 FQGNSA. The CDR3 loop spans 15 amino acids. The CDR3 bases are TGTGCCAGCAGCTTAGACGGGACTAGCACAGATACGCAGTATTTT. Translating it yields CASSLDGTSTDTQYF. The entire variable domain, with the rest obtained from reference TRBV7-2 and TRBJ2-3, is as follows: GAGVSQSPSNKVTEKGKDVELRCDPISGHTALYWYRQSLGQGLEFLIYFQGNSAPDKSGLPSDRFSAERTGGSVSTLTIQRTQQEDSAVYLCASSLDGTSTDTQYFGPGTRLTVL.

The rearrangement joins TRBV11-2 to TRBJ1-4, with TRBD1 matching 8 bases. This CDR3 is 17 amino acids long. The J segment lost 8 bases and the V segment lost 4 bases, leaving 15 bases of the junction unmatched. Germline-derived CDR1 and CDR2 are SGHAT and FQNNGV. In DNA form, the CDR3 reads TGTGCCAGCAGCTCCCGCAGAAGTTGGGCAGGGGGCGAAAAACTGTTTTTT. Translating it yields CASSSRRSWAGGEKLFF.

The sample holds many counts of this clonotype. The chain joins TRBV27 to TRBJ2-2; 7 bases align to TRBD1. With V trimmed by 8 bases and J by 4 bases, 7 bases remained unmatched. Germline V CDR1 and CDR2: MNHEY, SMNVEV (reference sequence). This CDR3 contains 14 residues. For the CDR3, the DNA is TGTGCCAGCCTGGGGCGGACAGGCACCGGGGAGCTGTTTTTT. Protein sequence: CASLGRTGTGELFF.

A few counts support this clonotype. This sequence joins TRBV4-3 and TRBJ2-1; tentatively, D is TRBD2 (5 bases). Germline V lookup: CDR1 LGHNA, CDR2 YSLEER. Trimming removed 4 bases at V and 9 bases at J, with 16 bases between. The CDR3 runs 14 residues. CDR3 amino acids: CASSRTLAFSEQFF. Here the CDR3 DNA reads TGCGCCAGCAGCCGAACTCTAGCATTCAGTGAGCAGTTCTTC.

This clonotype has more than one count but fewer than ten. V is TRBV7-2 and J is TRBJ1-3, with D unclear. The CDR3 has 15 residues. The germline V and J ends were trimmed by 0 bases and 4 bases, with 10 bases remaining between them. Germline lookup yields CDR1 SGHTA and CDR2 FQGNSA. The CDR3 spells CASSLALAGGNTIYF. The CDR3 DNA reads TGTGCCAGCAGCTTAGCGCTGGCAGGAGGAAACACCATATATTTT.

This clonotype showed up many times. The chain employs TRBV7-2 and TRBJ2-7; D ambiguous. V lost 1 base, J lost 2 bases, and 6 bases lay in between. Germline V CDR1 and CDR2: SGHTA, FQGNSA. The CDR3 is 13 amino acids. CDR3 amino acids: CASSLERAYEQYF. CDR3 coding DNA: TGTGCCAGCAGCTTAGAGCGCGCCTACGAGCAGTACTTC.

This clonotype was seen repeatedly, ten times or more. The V call is TRBV2, the J call TRBJ2-1; 9 nucleotides match TRBD2. This CDR3 has 15 amino acids. Trimming cost V 3 bases and J 4 bases; bases outside gene matches: 4. Germline CDR1 and CDR2: SNHLY and FYNNEI. The CDR3 is CASSDLAGIYNEQFF. In DNA, the CDR3 is TGTGCCAGCAGTGACCTAGCGGGAATATACAATGAGCAGTTCTTC.

The rearrangement uses TRBV5-1 and TRBJ1-1, with D possibly matching TRBD1 (5 bases). The CDR3 runs to 15 residues. CDR1 is SGHRS, CDR2 YFSETQ, per germline. With 4 bases removed from V and 0 bases from J, the gap between germline ends came to 13 bases. The CDR3 sequence is CASSPQQELNTEAFF. As DNA, the CDR3 is TGCGCCAGCAGCCCTCAACAGGAGTTGAACACTGAAGCTTTCTTT.

The chain combines TRBV20-1 with TRBJ2-1, with 8 bases identical to TRBD1. The CDR3 is 17 residues long. The V gene's germline CDR1 is DFQATT and CDR2 SNEGSKA (reference sequence). The junction had 7 bases not matched to a gene; V was cut back by 0 bases and J by 0 bases. This chain's CDR3 is CSARDPGTGGSYNEQFF. CDR3 coding DNA: TGCAGTGCTAGAGACCCCGGCACAGGGGGCTCCTACAATGAGCAGTTCTTC.